The rows below give T cell receptor beta chains drawn from one sample of a study of shared clonotypes between healthy human individuals. Method: immunoSEQ multiplex PCR; TCRdb's copy keeps in-frame clones and lacks some. The repertoire consists of 600,000 to 700,000 clones, with about 80% occurring once and the leading ten covering around 1.7%. The sequenced sample was memory CD4+ T cells sorted from blood. The receptors derive from a woman aged 30 to 39 in good health. Both conserved end residues are part of each CDR3. D genes are given only for firm matches.

TRBJ2-5 TRBV4-1 - CASSPTPGKAYQETQYF TGCGCCAGCAGCCCAACGCCGGGGAAGGCGTACCAAGAGACCCAGTACTTC
TRBJ1-5 TRBV28 TRBD1 CASSMTGFGDQPQHF TGTGCCAGCAGTATGACAGGGTTTGGGGATCAGCCCCAGCATTTT
TRBJ2-2 TRBV6-5 TRBD1 CASRRTGGAGELFF TGTGCCAGCAGGCGGACAGGGGGAGCCGGGGAGCTGTTTTTT
TRBJ2-7 TRBV25-1 - CASSEKGHRTYEQYF TGTGCCAGCAGTGAAAAAGGCCACAGGACCTACGAGCAGTACTTC
TRBJ2-2 TRBV7-9 - CASSLAGATGELFF TGTGCCAGCAGCTTAGCTGGGGCCACCGGGGAGCTGTTTTTT
TRBJ1-1 TRBV9 TRBD1 CASSSWTGGMNTEAFF TGTGCCAGCAGCTCTTGGACAGGGGGCATGAACACTGAAGCTTTCTTT
TRBJ2-1 TRBV5-4 - CASSLESSRKQFF TGTGCCAGCAGCTTGGAGTCGAGTCGGAAGCAGTTCTTC
TRBJ2-7 TRBV7-8 TRBD2 CASSSLAGGPVHEQYF TGTGCCAGCAGCAGCCTAGCGGGAGGGCCAGTCCACGAGCAGTACTTC
TRBJ1-1 TRBV28 - CASSLIGRGNTEAFF TGTGCCAGCAGTTTAATCGGCAGGGGGAACACTGAAGCTTTCTTT
TRBJ1-5 TRBV21-1 - CASSSHRATYQPQHF TGTGCCAGCAGCTCCCACAGGGCGACTTATCAGCCCCAGCATTTT
TRBJ1-2 TRBV6-6 - CASSGTGNYGYTF TGTGCCAGCAGTGGGACGGGGAACTATGGCTACACCTTC